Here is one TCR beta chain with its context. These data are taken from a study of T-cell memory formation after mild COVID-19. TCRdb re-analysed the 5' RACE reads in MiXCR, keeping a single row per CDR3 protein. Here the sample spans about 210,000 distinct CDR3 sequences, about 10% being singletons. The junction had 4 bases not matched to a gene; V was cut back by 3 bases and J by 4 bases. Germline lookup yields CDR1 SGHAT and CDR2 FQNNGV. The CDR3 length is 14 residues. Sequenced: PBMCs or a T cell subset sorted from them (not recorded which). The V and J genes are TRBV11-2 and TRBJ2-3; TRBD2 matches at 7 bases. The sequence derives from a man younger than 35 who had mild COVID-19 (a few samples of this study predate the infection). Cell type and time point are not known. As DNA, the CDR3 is TGTGCCAGCAGCTTGCAGCGGGGTGCAGATACGCAGTATTTT. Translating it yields CASSLQRGADTQYF.